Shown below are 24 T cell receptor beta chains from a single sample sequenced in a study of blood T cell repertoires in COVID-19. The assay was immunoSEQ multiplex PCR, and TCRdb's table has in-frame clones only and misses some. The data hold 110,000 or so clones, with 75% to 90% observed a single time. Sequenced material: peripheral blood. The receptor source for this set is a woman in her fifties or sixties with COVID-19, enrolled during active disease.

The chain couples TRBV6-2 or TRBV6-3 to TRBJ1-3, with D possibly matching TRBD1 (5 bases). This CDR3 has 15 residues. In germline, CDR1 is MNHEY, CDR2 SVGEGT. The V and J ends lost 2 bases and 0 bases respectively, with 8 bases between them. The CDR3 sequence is CASSYDSYSGNTIYF. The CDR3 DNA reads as TGTGCCAGCAGTTACGACAGCTACTCTGGAAACACCATATATTTT.

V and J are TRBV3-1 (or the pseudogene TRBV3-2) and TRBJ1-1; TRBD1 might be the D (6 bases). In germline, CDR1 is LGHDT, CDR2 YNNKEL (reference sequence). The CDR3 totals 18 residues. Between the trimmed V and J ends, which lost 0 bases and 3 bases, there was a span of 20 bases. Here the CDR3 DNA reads TGTGCCAGCAGCCAAGATCCCCTCCCGACAGGTGGGGACACTGAAGCTTTCTTT. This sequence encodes CASSQDPLPTGGDTEAFF.

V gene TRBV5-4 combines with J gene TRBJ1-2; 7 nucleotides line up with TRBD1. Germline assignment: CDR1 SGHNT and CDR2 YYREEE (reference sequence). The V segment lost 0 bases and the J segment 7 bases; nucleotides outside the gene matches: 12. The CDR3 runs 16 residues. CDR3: CASSLGGQGGSGGYTF. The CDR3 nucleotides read TGTGCCAGCAGCTTGGGCGGGCAGGGGGGCTCAGGTGGCTACACCTTC.

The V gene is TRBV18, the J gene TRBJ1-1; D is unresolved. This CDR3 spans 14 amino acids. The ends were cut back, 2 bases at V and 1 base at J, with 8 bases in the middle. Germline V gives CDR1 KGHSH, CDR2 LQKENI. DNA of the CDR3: TGTGCCAGCTCACCAGGGGAGGCGAACACTGAAGCTTTCTTT. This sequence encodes CASSPGEANTEAFF.

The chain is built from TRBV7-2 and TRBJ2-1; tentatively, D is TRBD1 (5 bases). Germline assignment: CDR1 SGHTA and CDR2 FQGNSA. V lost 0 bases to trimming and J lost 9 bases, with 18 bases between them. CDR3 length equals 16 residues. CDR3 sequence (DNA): TGTGCCAGCAGCTTAGCCCTAAGACAAGGGGCGGCTGAGCAGTTCTTC. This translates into CASSLALRQGAAEQFF.

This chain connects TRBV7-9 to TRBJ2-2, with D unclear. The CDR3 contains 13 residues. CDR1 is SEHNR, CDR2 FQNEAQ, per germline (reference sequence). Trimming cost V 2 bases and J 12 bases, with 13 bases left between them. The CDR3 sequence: CASSLTDTGKLFF. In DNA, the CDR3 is TGTGCCAGCAGCTTAACAGATACCGGCAAGCTGTTTTTT.

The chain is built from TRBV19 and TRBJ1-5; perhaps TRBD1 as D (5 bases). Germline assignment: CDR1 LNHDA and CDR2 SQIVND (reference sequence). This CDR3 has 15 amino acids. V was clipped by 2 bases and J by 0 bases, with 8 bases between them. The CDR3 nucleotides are TGTGCCAGTAGTATACAGGGCTATAGCAATCAGCCCCAGCATTTT. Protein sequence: CASSIQGYSNQPQHF.

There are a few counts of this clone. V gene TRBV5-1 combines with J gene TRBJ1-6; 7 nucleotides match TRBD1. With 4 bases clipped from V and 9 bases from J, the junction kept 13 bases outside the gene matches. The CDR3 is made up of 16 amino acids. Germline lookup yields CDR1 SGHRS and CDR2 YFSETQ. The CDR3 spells CASSTDLQGSSSPLHF. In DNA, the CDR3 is TGCGCCAGCAGCACGGACCTACAGGGGTCCTCTTCACCCCTCCACTTT.

CDR3 bases: TGTGCCAGCTCACCCCTCTTAGCGGGGGGGGGATACGAGCAGTACTTC. Protein product: CASSPLLAGGGYEQYF. The chain recombines TRBV18 with TRBJ2-7, with TRBD2 matching over 11 bases. CDR1 is KGHSH and CDR2 is LQKENI in the germline V gene. With 3 bases clipped from V and 4 bases from J, the junction kept 8 bases outside the gene matches. The CDR3 is made up of 16 amino acids.

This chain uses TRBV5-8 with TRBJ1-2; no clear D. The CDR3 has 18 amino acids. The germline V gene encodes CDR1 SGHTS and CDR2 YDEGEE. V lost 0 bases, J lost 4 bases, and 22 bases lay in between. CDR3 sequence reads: CASSLDPKVEGPLYGYTF. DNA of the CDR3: TGTGCCAGCAGCTTGGATCCCAAAGTTGAGGGTCCCCTCTATGGCTACACCTTC.

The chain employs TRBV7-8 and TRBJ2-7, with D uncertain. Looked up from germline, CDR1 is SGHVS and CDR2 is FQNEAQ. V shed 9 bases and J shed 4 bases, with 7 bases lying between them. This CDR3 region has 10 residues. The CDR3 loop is CASGQYEQYF. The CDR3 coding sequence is TGTGCCAGTGGGCAGTACGAGCAGTACTTC.

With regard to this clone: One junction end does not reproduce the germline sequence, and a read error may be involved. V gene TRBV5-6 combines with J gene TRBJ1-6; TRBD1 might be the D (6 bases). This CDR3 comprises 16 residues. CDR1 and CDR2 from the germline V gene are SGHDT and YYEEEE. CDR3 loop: CASSFLDSRSISSLHF. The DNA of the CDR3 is TGTGCCAGCAGCTTCCTGGACAGCCGCTCTATTTCATCCCTCCACTTT.

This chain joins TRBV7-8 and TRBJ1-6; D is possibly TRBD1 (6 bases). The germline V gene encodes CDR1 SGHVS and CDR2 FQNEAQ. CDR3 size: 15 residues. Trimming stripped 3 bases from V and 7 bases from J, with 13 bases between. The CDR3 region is CASSLVQGGNSPLHF. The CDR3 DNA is TGTGCCAGCAGCTTGGTACAGGGAGGGAATTCACCCCTCCACTTT.

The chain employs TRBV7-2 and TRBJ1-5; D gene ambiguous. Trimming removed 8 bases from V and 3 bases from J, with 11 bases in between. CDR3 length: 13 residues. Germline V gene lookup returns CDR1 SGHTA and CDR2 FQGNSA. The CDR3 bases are TGTGCCAGCGCTGTCGGAGCCAATCAGCCCCAGCATTTT. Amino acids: CASAVGANQPQHF.

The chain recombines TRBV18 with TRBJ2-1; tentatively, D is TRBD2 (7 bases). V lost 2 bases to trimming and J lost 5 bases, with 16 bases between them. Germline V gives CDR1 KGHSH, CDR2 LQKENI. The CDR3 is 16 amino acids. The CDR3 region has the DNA TGTGCCAGCTCACCATCTAGAGGGGGGGACAACAATGAGCAGTTCTTC. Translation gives CASSPSRGGDNNEQFF.

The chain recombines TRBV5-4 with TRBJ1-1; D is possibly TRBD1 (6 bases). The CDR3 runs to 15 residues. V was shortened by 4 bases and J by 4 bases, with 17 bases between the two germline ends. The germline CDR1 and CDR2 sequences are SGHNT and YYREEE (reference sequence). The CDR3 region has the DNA TGTGCCAGCAGCAACCGAGGAAGGGGGAGCACTGAAGCTTTCTTT. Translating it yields CASSNRGRGSTEAFF.

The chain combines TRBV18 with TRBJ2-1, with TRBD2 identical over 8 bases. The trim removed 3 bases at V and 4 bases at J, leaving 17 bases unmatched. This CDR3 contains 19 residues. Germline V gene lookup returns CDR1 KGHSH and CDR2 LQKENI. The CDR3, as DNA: TGTGCCAGCTCACCTAGGGCTAGCGGGCTGCCAACTCGGTACAATGAGCAGTTCTTC. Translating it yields CASSPRASGLPTRYNEQFF.

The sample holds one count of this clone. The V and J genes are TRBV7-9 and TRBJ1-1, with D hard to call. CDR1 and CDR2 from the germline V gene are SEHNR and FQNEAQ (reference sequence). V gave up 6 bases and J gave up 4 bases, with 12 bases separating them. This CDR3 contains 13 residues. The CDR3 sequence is CASSSPGSTEAFF. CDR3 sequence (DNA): TGTGCCAGCAGTTCTCCGGGGAGCACTGAAGCTTTCTTT.

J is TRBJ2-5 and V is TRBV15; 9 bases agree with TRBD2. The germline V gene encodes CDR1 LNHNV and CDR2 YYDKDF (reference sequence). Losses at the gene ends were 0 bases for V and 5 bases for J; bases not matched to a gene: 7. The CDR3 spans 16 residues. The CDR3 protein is CATSRDRPSGEETQYF. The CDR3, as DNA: TGTGCCACCAGCAGAGATAGGCCTAGCGGGGAGGAGACCCAGTACTTC.

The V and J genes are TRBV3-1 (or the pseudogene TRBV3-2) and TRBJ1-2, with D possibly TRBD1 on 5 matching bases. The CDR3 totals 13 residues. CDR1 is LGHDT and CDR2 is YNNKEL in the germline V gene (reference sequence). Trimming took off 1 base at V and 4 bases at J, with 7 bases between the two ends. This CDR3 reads CASSQGGRYGYTF. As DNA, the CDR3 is TGTGCCAGCAGCCAAGGGGGCCGCTATGGCTACACCTTC.

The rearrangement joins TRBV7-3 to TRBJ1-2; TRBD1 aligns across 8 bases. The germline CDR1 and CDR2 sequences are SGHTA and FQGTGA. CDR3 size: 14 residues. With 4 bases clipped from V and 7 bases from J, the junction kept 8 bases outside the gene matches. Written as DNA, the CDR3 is TGTGCCAGCAGCTCGTCACAGGGGGTGGGTGGCTACACCTTC. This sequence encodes CASSSSQGVGGYTF.

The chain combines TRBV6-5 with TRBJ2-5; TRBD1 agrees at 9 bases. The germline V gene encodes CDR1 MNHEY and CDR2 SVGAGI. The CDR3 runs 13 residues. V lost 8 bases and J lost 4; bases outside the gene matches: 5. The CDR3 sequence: CASAGQGGETQYF. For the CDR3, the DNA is TGTGCCAGCGCGGGACAGGGAGGAGAGACCCAGTACTTC.

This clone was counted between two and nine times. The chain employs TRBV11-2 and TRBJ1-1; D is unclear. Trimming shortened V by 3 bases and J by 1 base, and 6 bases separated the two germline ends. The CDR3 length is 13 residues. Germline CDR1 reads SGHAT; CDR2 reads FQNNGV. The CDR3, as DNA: TGTGCCAGCAGCTTTACAGCGAACACTGAAGCTTTCTTT. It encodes CASSFTANTEAFF.

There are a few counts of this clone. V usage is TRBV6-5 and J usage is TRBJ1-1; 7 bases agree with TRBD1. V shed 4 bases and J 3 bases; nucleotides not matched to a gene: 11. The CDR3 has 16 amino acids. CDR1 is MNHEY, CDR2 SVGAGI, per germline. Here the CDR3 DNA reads TGTGCCAGCAGTTTGACAGGGCTAGAAGTATACACTGAAGCTTTCTTT. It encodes CASSLTGLEVYTEAFF.